This passage covers 32 T cell receptor beta chains from one sample sequenced in a study of blood T cell repertoires in COVID-19. Method: immunoSEQ multiplex PCR; TCRdb's copy keeps in-frame clones and lacks some. This table has roughly 380,000 clones, roughly nine tenths appearing once. Sequencing was carried out using PBMCs or T cells enriched from blood (not recorded which). Receptors originate from a woman in her twenties or thirties who had recovered from COVID-19.

This chain connects TRBV19 to TRBJ1-2; D may be TRBD1 (5 bases). Trimming took off 7 bases at V and 4 bases at J, with 13 bases between the two ends. Looked up from germline, CDR1 is LNHDA and CDR2 is SQIVND (reference sequence). The CDR3 runs to 13 residues. The CDR3 bases are TGTGCCAGTACCTCCTGGGACTCCTATGGCTACACCTTC. This codes for CASTSWDSYGYTF.

V is TRBV5-1 and J is TRBJ2-3, with D perhaps TRBD2 (6 bases). V lost 4 bases and J 2 bases, leaving 14 bases between the germline ends. The CDR3 has 15 amino acids. Germline V gene sequence: CDR1 SGHRS, CDR2 YFSETQ. The CDR3 sequence is CASSTRDSSTDTQYF. As DNA, the CDR3 is TGCGCCAGCAGCACCCGGGACTCATCCACAGATACGCAGTATTTT.

The gene calls are TRBV12-3 or TRBV12-4 and TRBJ2-2; D remains unclear. V lost 6 bases and J 5 bases, leaving 7 bases between the germline ends. The CDR3 loop spans 12 amino acids. In nucleotides, the CDR3 is TGTGCCAGCAGCCCCAGGACCGGGGAGCTGTTTTTT. It codes for CASSPRTGELFF.

This chain links TRBV4-1 with TRBJ2-4; TRBD1 might be the D (5 bases). The ends were cut back, 3 bases at V and 3 bases at J, with 15 bases in the middle. Germline V lookup: CDR1 MGHRA, CDR2 YSYEKL. The CDR3 runs to 16 residues. The DNA of the CDR3 is TGCGCCAGCAGCCAGTTAAAACAGGATTACAAAAACATTCAGTACTTC. Translation gives CASSQLKQDYKNIQYF.

This clone appeared a single time. The chain employs TRBV4-1 and TRBJ2-3, with D possibly matching TRBD2 (6 bases). CDR1 and CDR2 (germline): MGHRA, YSYEKL. Trimming shortened V by 4 bases and J by 2 bases, and 16 bases separated the two germline ends. The CDR3 covers 16 residues. The CDR3 sequence is CASSRSPGLNTDTQYF. The DNA for the CDR3 is TGCGCCAGCAGCCGATCTCCGGGACTTAACACAGATACGCAGTATTTT.

The chain couples TRBV16 to TRBJ1-5; D is undetermined. V was cut by 4 bases and J by 1 base, with 8 bases left in between. There are 14 residues in the CDR3. CDR1 and CDR2 (germline): KGHSY, FQNENV. The CDR3 protein is CASSPTQSNQPQHF. Here the CDR3 DNA reads TGTGCCAGCAGCCCCACACAGAGCAATCAGCCCCAGCATTTT.

This clone was seen once. The chain combines TRBV9 with TRBJ2-7; TRBD2 aligns across 10 bases. This CDR3 has 16 amino acids. Germline CDR1 is SGDLS and CDR2 is YYNGEE. J lost 0 bases, V lost 4 bases, and 7 bases had no gene match. This CDR3 is CASSPRTSGSSYEQYF. The DNA for the CDR3 is TGTGCCAGCAGCCCCCGGACTAGCGGTAGCTCCTACGAGCAGTACTTC.

A single count supports this clone. The J gene is TRBJ2-7, the V gene TRBV19, with 8 nucleotides matching TRBD1. The CDR3 consists of 15 residues. CDR1 LNHDA and CDR2 SQIVND come from the germline V gene (reference sequence). V lost 8 bases, J lost 0 bases, and 9 bases stayed unmatched. The CDR3 protein is CASAQGTGPSYEQYF. The CDR3, as DNA: TGTGCCAGTGCGCAGGGGACAGGACCCTCCTACGAGCAGTACTTC.

The chain couples TRBV19 to TRBJ2-1; 13 bases map to TRBD2. CDR1 and CDR2 (germline): LNHDA, SQIVND (reference sequence). The trim removed 3 bases at V and 3 bases at J, leaving 2 bases unmatched. The CDR3 spans 16 residues. Here the CDR3 reads CASSMGTSGNYNEQFF. CDR3 coding DNA: TGTGCCAGTAGTATGGGGACTAGCGGGAACTACAATGAGCAGTTCTTC. The complete variable domain, with remaining parts taken from reference TRBV19 and TRBJ2-1, reads DGGITQSPKYLFRKEGQNVTLSCEQNLNHDAMYWYRQDPGQGLRLIYYSQIVNDFQKGDIAEGYSVSREKKESFPLTVTSAQKNPTAFYLCASSMGTSGNYNEQFFGPGTRLTVL.

The chain joins TRBV25-1 to TRBJ1-1; TRBD1 aligns across 8 bases. The CDR3 has 13 amino acids. V was pared by 6 bases and J by 3 bases, with 3 bases of the junction left unmatched. Germline loops: CDR1 MGHDK, CDR2 SYGVNS. The CDR3 DNA reads TGTGCCAGCAGGGTACAGGGGGACACTGAAGCTTTCTTT. Amino acid sequence: CASRVQGDTEAFF.

This chain joins TRBV10-1 and TRBJ2-5; D may be TRBD1 (5 bases). This CDR3 has 15 residues. V was cut by 8 bases and J by 5 bases, with 21 bases left in between. Germline V lookup: CDR1 WNHNN, CDR2 SYGVQD (reference sequence). The chain's CDR3 is CASGASLGLRETQYF. CDR3 in DNA: TGCGCCAGCGGGGCGTCCTTAGGATTGAGGGAGACCCAGTACTTC.

This clone has a single count. The chain is built from TRBV6-5 and TRBJ2-3; maybe TRBD2 (7 bases). The germline V and J ends were trimmed by 2 bases and 8 bases, with 11 bases remaining between them. CDR1 and CDR2 (germline): MNHEY, SVGAGI. This CDR3 comprises 13 residues. Written as DNA, the CDR3 is TGTGCCAGCAGTTACGGGGGGGCCGTTACGCAGTATTTT. It encodes CASSYGGAVTQYF.

The genes are TRBV18 and TRBJ1-6; 7 positions agree with TRBD1. Germline assignment: CDR1 KGHSH and CDR2 LQKENI. This CDR3 region has 14 residues. With 5 bases clipped from V and 7 bases from J, the junction kept 5 bases outside the gene matches. The CDR3 region is CASSIDRDNSPLHF. The CDR3, as DNA: TGTGCCAGCTCAATCGACAGGGACAATTCACCCCTCCACTTT.

The rearrangement uses TRBV4-1 and TRBJ1-2, with D possibly being TRBD1 (5 bases). CDR1 is MGHRA and CDR2 is YSYEKL in the germline V gene. The CDR3 totals 14 residues. V dropped 1 base and J dropped 8 bases, with 14 bases sitting between them. Written as DNA, the CDR3 is TGCGCCAGCAGCCAAGCGGGGGGGGTAATCGGCTACACCTTC. This encodes CASSQAGGVIGYTF.

The chain recombines TRBV10-3 with TRBJ1-1; 8 nucleotides agree with TRBD1. Trimming at V came to 10 bases and at J to 3 bases, leaving 10 bases not matched to a gene. This CDR3 region has 14 residues. CDR1 is ENHRY and CDR2 is SYGVKD in the germline V gene. CDR3 region: CATVLTGDHTEAFF. The CDR3 nucleotides are TGTGCCACCGTACTGACAGGGGACCACACTGAAGCTTTCTTT.

The chain uses TRBV19 and TRBJ2-3; 10 bases line up with TRBD2. There are 14 residues in the CDR3. V shed 6 bases and J 4 bases; nucleotides not matched to a gene: 4. Germline CDR1 and CDR2: LNHDA and SQIVND (reference sequence). In DNA, the CDR3 is TGTGCCAGTAGCCTAGCGGGAGTGGCAGATACGCAGTATTTT. Translated: CASSLAGVADTQYF.

The genes are TRBV11-2 and TRBJ1-1, with 11 bases aligning to TRBD1. V was pared by 5 bases and J by 3 bases, with 11 bases of the junction left unmatched. This CDR3 contains 17 residues. Looked up from germline, CDR1 is SGHAT and CDR2 is FQNNGV. The CDR3 DNA sequence: TGTGCCAGCAGCGCGACGGGGGACAGGGGGAGGTACACTGAAGCTTTCTTT. Amino acid sequence: CASSATGDRGRYTEAFF. The full variable domain, with the rest looked up from reference TRBV11-2 and TRBJ1-1, is EAGVAQSPRYKIIEKRQSVAFWCNPISGHATLYWYQQILGQGPKLLIQFQNNGVVDDSQLPKDRFSAERLKGVDSTLKIQPAKLEDSAVYLCASSATGDRGRYTEAFFGQGTRLTVV.

Comments on this clone: The junction differs from germline at one of its ends, possibly a read error. The chain couples TRBV7-7 to TRBJ2-1; no reliable D call. The CDR3 is 14 amino acids. The germline CDR1 and CDR2 sequences are SSHAT and FNYEAQ (reference sequence). For the CDR3, the DNA is TGTGCTAGCAGCCGCTTACCTGAGGACAATGAGCAGTTCTTC. It specifies CASSRLPEDNEQFF.

CDR3 sequence reads: CASSRGQAMNEQFF. The CDR3, as DNA: TGTGCCAGCAGCCGGGGACAGGCGATGAATGAGCAGTTCTTC. V usage is TRBV5-4 and J usage is TRBJ2-1; 8 nucleotides align to TRBD1. V was pared by 4 bases and J by 7 bases, with 7 bases of the junction left unmatched. This CDR3 comprises 14 residues. Germline V lookup: CDR1 SGHNT, CDR2 YYREEE (reference sequence).

The chain is built from TRBV6-4 and TRBJ1-2, with 7 bases fitting TRBD1. CDR3 length: 13 amino acids. The V segment lost 6 bases and the J segment 8 bases; nucleotides outside the gene matches: 9. Germline CDR1 reads MRHNA; CDR2 reads SNTAGT. Here the CDR3 reads CASRLTGDGGYTF. The CDR3 DNA reads as TGTGCCAGCAGACTCACAGGGGATGGCGGCTACACCTTC.

This rearrangement joins TRBV10-3 to TRBJ1-5; D unresolved. This CDR3 is 13 amino acids long. V dropped 7 bases and J dropped 4 bases, with 11 bases sitting between them. The germline V gene encodes CDR1 ENHRY and CDR2 SYGVKD. CDR3 nucleotides: TGTGCCATCACCCCGGGTCCTAATCAGCCCCAGCATTTT. Protein sequence: CAITPGPNQPQHF.

The V gene is TRBV18, the J gene TRBJ1-3; D might be TRBD1 (5 bases). The germline V gene encodes CDR1 KGHSH and CDR2 LQKENI. The CDR3 contains 18 residues. V was shortened by 0 bases and J by 0 bases, with 15 bases between the two germline ends. CDR3 nucleotide sequence: TGTGCCAGCTCACCACCGGGTCAGGGTCTCTACTCTGGAAACACCATATATTTT. This sequence encodes CASSPPGQGLYSGNTIYF.

This clone was observed a few times. The genes are TRBV21-1 and TRBJ2-7; the table gives TRBD2 as D, unverified against the DNA. TRBV21-1 is flagged as a pseudogene. This CDR3 spans 18 amino acids. The CDR3 loop is CASSHFMRPSGRVYEQYF. For the CDR3, the DNA is TGTGCCAGCAGCCATTTCATGCGGCCCAGCGGGAGGGTTTACGAGCAGTACTTC.

The genes are TRBV19 and TRBJ2-7; D possibly corresponds to TRBD2 (5 bases). The CDR3 consists of 13 residues. V was shortened by 5 bases and J by 3 bases, with 11 bases between the two germline ends. Per germline, CDR1 LNHDA and CDR2 SQIVND (reference sequence). The CDR3 DNA reads TGTGCCAGTAGTGAGTCCGGGGACTACGAGCAGTACTTC. Protein sequence: CASSESGDYEQYF.

The rearrangement links TRBV19 to TRBJ1-5, with D uncertain. CDR3 length: 15 amino acids. The V gene lost 9 bases and the J gene lost 0 bases, with 15 bases spanning the gap. CDR1 is LNHDA, CDR2 SQIVND, per germline (reference sequence). CDR3: CASQVQVPSNQPQHF. CDR3 nucleotides: TGTGCCAGCCAAGTGCAGGTTCCTAGCAATCAGCCCCAGCATTTT.

The chain combines TRBV5-1 with TRBJ2-7; 10 positions match TRBD2. Germline values: CDR1 SGHRS, CDR2 YFSETQ. Germline trimming cut 4 bases from V and 3 bases from J; bases unmatched to any gene: 13. The CDR3 spans 17 residues. The CDR3 protein is CASSNWDQLAGHYEQYF. The CDR3, as DNA: TGCGCCAGCAGCAACTGGGACCAACTAGCGGGACACTACGAGCAGTACTTC. The whole variable domain, filled in from reference TRBV5-1 and TRBJ2-7, reads KAGVTQTPRYLIKTRGQQVTLSCSPISGHRSVSWYQQTPGQGLQFLFEYFSETQRNKGNFPGRFSGRQFSNSRSEMNVSTLELGDSALYLCASSNWDQLAGHYEQYFGPGTRLTVT.

The chain has TRBV5-5 and TRBJ1-4; maybe TRBD1 (6 bases). The germline V gene has CDR1 SGHKS and CDR2 YYEKEE (reference sequence). V lost 0 bases, J lost 5 bases, and 8 bases lay in between. This CDR3 is built from 14 residues. The CDR3 region is CASSLGQGNEKLFF. In DNA form, the CDR3 reads TGTGCCAGCAGCTTGGGGCAGGGGAATGAAAAACTGTTTTTT.

The V gene is TRBV5-1, the J gene TRBJ2-7; D unresolved. This CDR3 region has 14 residues. V was clipped by 0 bases and J by 12 bases, with 19 bases between them. The germline CDR1 and CDR2 sequences are SGHRS and YFSETQ. CDR3 nucleotides: TGCGCCAGCAGCTTGGAGGCCCGCCTCGCGGATTGGTACTTC. Protein: CASSLEARLADWYF.

The V gene is TRBV5-4, the J gene TRBJ1-1; D is unresolved. Trimming removed 0 bases at V and 1 base at J, with 7 bases between. Germline V lookup: CDR1 SGHNT, CDR2 YYREEE (reference sequence). The CDR3 is made up of 14 amino acids. Here the CDR3 reads CASSLDGRNTEAFF. CDR3 DNA sequence: TGTGCCAGCAGCTTGGACGGGAGGAACACTGAAGCTTTCTTT.

As regards this clone: The sample contains more than one DNA sequence encoding this CDR3. The chain links TRBV7-3 to TRBJ2-3; D gene ambiguous. Trimming shortened V by 0 bases and J by 5 bases, and 6 bases separated the two germline ends. This CDR3 is built from 13 residues. Germline V gene lookup returns CDR1 SGHTA and CDR2 FQGTGA. This chain's CDR3 is CASSLTSGDTQYF. CDR3 sequence (DNA): TGTGCCAGCAGCTTAACTAGTGGAGATACGCAGTATTTT.

The rearrangement joins TRBV28 to TRBJ1-3; D ambiguous. The ends were cut back, 5 bases at V and 0 bases at J, with 14 bases in the middle. The length of the CDR3 is 16 residues. The germline gives CDR1 MDHEN, CDR2 SYDVKM. In nucleotides, the CDR3 is TGTGCCAGCAGTCCACCACGTGGAGTCTCTGGAAACACCATATATTTT. Its protein is CASSPPRGVSGNTIYF.

The chain carries TRBV14 and TRBJ1-1, with D possibly matching TRBD1 (5 bases). V was trimmed by 5 bases and J by 3 bases, leaving 13 bases between them. Germline V lookup: CDR1 SGHDN, CDR2 FVKESK. The CDR3 spans 14 residues. The CDR3 protein is CASSSSDSYTEAFF. Written as DNA, the CDR3 is TGTGCCAGCAGCTCAAGCGACAGCTACACTGAAGCTTTCTTT.